This T cell receptor beta chain was observed in a study of blood T cell repertoires in COVID-19. Overall study context: Samples came from the United States, Italy and Spain, spanning acute and convalescent COVID-19. PBMCs, B-cell-depleted T cells, or T cells provided the cDNA or gDNA that made up the material.

Germline CDR1 and CDR2: LGHDT and YNNKEL (reference sequence). CDR3 length equals 14 residues. V lost 8 bases, J lost 7 bases, and 8 bases stayed unmatched. Original processing methods: Reference gene primer amplification gave nucleated cell count estimates. Assay: immunoSEQ multiplex PCR; the TCRdb copy retains only in-frame clones and omits some. V and J calls and clone size come straight from that table; D and trimming were deduced from the DNA. The sample holds 130,000 to 150,000 clones, 82% seen once. Sequenced input: peripheral blood. This receptor was taken from a human donor with acute or convalescent COVID-19. The donor label of this sample is uncertain. The chain couples TRBV3-1 (or the pseudogene TRBV3-2) to TRBJ2-7, with TRBD2 matching 13 bases. CDR3 in amino acids: CASSRTSGGLEQYF. In nucleotides, the CDR3 is TGTGCCAGCTCTCGGACTAGCGGGGGACTTGAGCAGTACTTC.